This TCR beta chain comes out of a study of T cell responses to AZD1222 COVID-19 vaccine. Study-wide results and caveats: The study sampled repertoires only after the peak T cell response.

Pooled in the analysis were second doses at about 4 or about 12 weeks. The germline V gene encodes CDR1 SGHTA and CDR2 FQGNSA. Trimming removed 7 bases from V and 3 bases from J, with 19 bases in between. The CDR3 is 15 residues long. Assay: immunoSEQ multiplex PCR; the TCRdb copy retains only in-frame clones and omits some. The data contain about 160,000 clones, about 90% of them seen just once; the ten biggest clones take up 3.8%. In the case of this clone: Its antigen remains unidentified.

The sequenced sample was peripheral blood, obtained 28 days after the second AZD1222 dose. This receptor was identified in an adult who received the AZD1222 COVID-19 vaccine. The rearrangement joins TRBV7-2 to TRBJ2-7, with D possibly matching TRBD2 (7 bases). The CDR3 loop reads CASNPRAGAVYEQYF. The CDR3 DNA follows: TGTGCCAGCAACCCCCGGGCGGGGGCCGTCTACGAGCAGTACTTC.